This T cell receptor (beta chain) appears in the sequencing data of a study of blood T cells in healthy people across ages. Findings and caveats of the study: Observed TCR beta diversity showed a strong correlation with the percentage of naive T cells as measured by flow cytometry.

The length of the CDR3 is 11 residues. Germline lookup yields CDR1 SEHNR and CDR2 FQNEAQ (reference sequence). The second PCR ran roughly 7 to 12 cycles with a sample-barcoded 5' primer and J-beta primers. MiXCR, run by TCRdb on the 5' RACE reads, gives a single entry per CDR3 protein. Here the sample spans about 1.4 million distinct CDR3 sequences, 55% to 75% being singletons. A note on this clonotype: No antigen is known for it. A read error may produce the germline difference seen at one junction end.

The gene calls are TRBV7-9 and TRBJ2-5; D gene unclear. TRBJ2-7 explains the end of the DNA better; the J call may be wrong. This TCR derives from a man between 18 and 35 years old in good health. Material for sequencing was blood. The DNA of the CDR3 is TGTACCAGCAGCTTGGGGTACGAGCAGTACTTC. This codes for CTSSLGYEQYF.